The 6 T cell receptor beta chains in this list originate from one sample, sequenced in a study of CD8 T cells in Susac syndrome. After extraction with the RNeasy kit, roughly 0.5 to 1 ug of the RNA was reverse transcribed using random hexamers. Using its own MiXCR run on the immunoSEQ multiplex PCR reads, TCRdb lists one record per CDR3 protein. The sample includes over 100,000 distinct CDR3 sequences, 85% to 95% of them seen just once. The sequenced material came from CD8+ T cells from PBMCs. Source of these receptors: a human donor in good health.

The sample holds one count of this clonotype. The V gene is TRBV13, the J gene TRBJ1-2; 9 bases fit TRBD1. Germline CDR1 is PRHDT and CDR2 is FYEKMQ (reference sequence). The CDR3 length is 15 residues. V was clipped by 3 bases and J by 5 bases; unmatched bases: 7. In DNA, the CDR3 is TGTGCCAGCAGCTTCCGGGACAGGGTCTTGTATGGCTACACCTTC. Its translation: CASSFRDRVLYGYTF.

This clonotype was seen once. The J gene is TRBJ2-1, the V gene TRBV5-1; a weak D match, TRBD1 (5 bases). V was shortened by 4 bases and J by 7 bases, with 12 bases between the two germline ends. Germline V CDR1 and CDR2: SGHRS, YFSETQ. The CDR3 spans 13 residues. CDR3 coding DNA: TGCGCCAGCAGCCCTAGGGCAGGGAATGAGCAGTTCTTC. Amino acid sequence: CASSPRAGNEQFF.

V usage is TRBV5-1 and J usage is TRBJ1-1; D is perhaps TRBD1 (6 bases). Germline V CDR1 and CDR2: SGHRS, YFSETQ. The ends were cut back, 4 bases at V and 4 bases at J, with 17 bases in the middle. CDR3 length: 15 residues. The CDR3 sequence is CASSEVQGIGTEAFF. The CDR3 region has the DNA TGCGCCAGCAGCGAAGTACAGGGTATCGGCACTGAAGCTTTCTTT.

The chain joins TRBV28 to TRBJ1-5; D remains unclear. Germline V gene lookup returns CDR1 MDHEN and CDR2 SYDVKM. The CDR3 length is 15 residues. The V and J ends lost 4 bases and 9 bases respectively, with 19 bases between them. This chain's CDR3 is CASSSSAVSMLPQHF. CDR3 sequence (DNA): TGTGCCAGCAGTTCGTCGGCGGTCAGCATGCTGCCCCAGCATTTT.

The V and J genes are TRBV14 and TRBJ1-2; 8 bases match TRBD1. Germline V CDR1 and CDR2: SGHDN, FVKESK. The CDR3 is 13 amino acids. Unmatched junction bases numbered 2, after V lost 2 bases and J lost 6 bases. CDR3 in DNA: TGTGCCAGCAGCCAATACAGGGGGAATGGCTACACCTTC. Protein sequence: CASSQYRGNGYTF.

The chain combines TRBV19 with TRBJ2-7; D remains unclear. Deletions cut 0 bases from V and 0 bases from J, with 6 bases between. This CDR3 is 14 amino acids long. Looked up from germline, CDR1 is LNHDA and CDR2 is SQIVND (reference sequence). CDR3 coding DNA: TGTGCCAGTAGTATAGATCTATTCTCCTACGAGCAGTACTTC. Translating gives CASSIDLFSYEQYF.